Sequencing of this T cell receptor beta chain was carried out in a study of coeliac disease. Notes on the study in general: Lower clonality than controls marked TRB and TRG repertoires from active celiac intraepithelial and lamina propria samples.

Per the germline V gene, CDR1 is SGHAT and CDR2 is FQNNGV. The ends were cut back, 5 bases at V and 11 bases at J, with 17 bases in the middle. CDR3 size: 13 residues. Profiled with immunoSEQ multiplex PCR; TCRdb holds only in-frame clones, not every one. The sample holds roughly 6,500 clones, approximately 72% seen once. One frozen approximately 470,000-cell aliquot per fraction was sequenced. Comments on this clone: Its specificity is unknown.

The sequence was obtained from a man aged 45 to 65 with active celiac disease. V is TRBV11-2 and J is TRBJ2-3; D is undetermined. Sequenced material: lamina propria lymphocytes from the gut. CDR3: CASSTFDTVGQYF. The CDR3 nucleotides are TGTGCCAGCAGCACCTTCGACACCGTAGGGCAGTATTTT.